This TCR beta chain was sequenced in a study of OX40 agonist ivuxolimab in advanced cancers. As for the study more broadly: Ivuxolimab was an agonistic, fully human IgG2 monoclonal antibody directed against OX40 (CD134), a costimulatory receptor. The monotherapy dose-escalation portion (N of about 52 patients) of the phase I ivuxolimab trial is reported in the paper. Peripheral TCRbeta sequencing was intended to test whether TCR sequence diversity was altered and clonal T-cell expansion was caused by ivuxolimab. Partial responses occurred in three dose-escalation patients, of whom one had hepatocellular carcinoma and two had cutaneous melanoma. Of the roughly 54 dose-escalation patients, hepatocellular carcinoma was present in roughly 19, melanoma in around 15, renal cell carcinoma in 9 and head and neck cancer in 9. In the dose-escalation cohort, 75% to 85% of patients were male, and the mean age was 60 years with a range of roughly 23 to 90. Intravenous ivuxolimab was administered to patients every 2 weeks at six dose levels: 0.01, 0.1, 0.3, 1.5, 3 and 10 mg/kg. Patients were allowed to have had prior anti-PD-1, anti-PD-L1 or anti-CTLA-4 therapy, and around two fifths of the dose-escalation patients had been treated with checkpoint inhibitors.

A note on this clone: Its antigen remains undetermined. No per-base quality is available; no much larger clone lies one base away.

The trial excluded patients who had a history of autoimmune disease or who were on systemic immunosuppression. Peripheral blood for TCR sequencing was collected from all dose cohorts at baseline, on cycle 4 day 1, and on cycle 7 day 1. Samples were obtained from an open-label, multicenter, first-in-human phase I dose-escalation trial of ivuxolimab. Adults with locally advanced or metastatic head and neck squamous cell, hepatocellular, melanoma or renal cell carcinoma were enrolled in the trial. Before TCR sequencing, CD4+ and CD8+ T cells were separately sorted from peripheral blood. Genomic DNA was extracted from sorted cells for sequencing of the TCRbeta CDR3 region. TCRbeta CDR3 regions were sequenced using the immunoSEQ Assay. The clones in this table, taken by TCRdb from immuneACCESS, are in-frame only. Not every clone is retained; where verified, under half of the shortfall comes from an unresolved V gene, and the cause of the rest is unknown. The sample contains 55,000 to 75,000 clones, about nine tenths of them found a single time. The ten largest clones take up 2% of the sample.

V is cut back by 3 bases and J by 6 bases, with 8 bases in the junction unmatched. CDR1 and CDR2, per the germline V gene (reference sequence), are SEHNR and FQNEAQ. The cysteine opens and the phenylalanine closes a CDR3 of 16 amino acids. The DNA shown is the 48-base CDR3, in frame from base 1. Results the study describes overall, beyond this receptor: After ivuxolimab, CD8+ T cells had more expanded clones than CD4+ T cells on average. The antigen specificity of the clonally expanded peripheral T cells was not determined. Low levels of normalized T-cell clonal expansion were also seen in some nonresponding patients. At doses of 0.1 to 3.0 mg/kg, clonal expansion of both CD4+ and CD8+ blood T cells was observed from baseline to week 6. Partial responders in the 0.1-3.0 mg/kg groups had among the lowest normalized peripheral clonal expansion, especially among CD8+ T cells.

This TCR was sampled from an adult with an advanced solid tumor such as melanoma, head and neck, liver or kidney cancer. The V and J genes are TRBV7-9 and TRBJ2-2, and 9 junction bases match TRBD1. Sample: CD4+ or CD8+ T cells sorted from blood, taken in a trial of the OX40 agonist ivuxolimab. The DNA sequence follows: TGTGCCAGCAGCTTTGGGAGGACAGGGGTCGCCGGGGAGCTGTTTTTT. This is translated as CASSFGRTGVAGELFF.